Each of the 20 T cell receptor beta chains below was sequenced from the same sample in a study of cytomegalovirus exposure and HLA in healthy donors. The repertoire was sequenced with immunoSEQ multiplex PCR; TCRdb's copy has only in-frame clones and lacks some. The table has under 150,000 clones, approximately 86% seen once; the top ten hold 8.5% to 9.5%. The sample taken for sequencing was PBMCs. These receptors were taken from a man aged 18-30 years in good health and CMV-seropositive.

The V gene is TRBV5-1, the J gene TRBJ1-2; TRBD1 aligns across 8 bases. Germline CDR1 and CDR2: SGHRS and YFSETQ. The junction had 5 bases not matched to a gene; V was cut back by 1 base and J by 6 bases. The CDR3 sequence is 14 residues long. The CDR3 sequence is CASSLLGQGDGYTF. CDR3 coding DNA: TGCGCCAGCAGCTTGCTTGGACAGGGAGATGGCTACACCTTC.

The chain carries TRBV13 and TRBJ1-3; 7 bases line up with TRBD1. The V gene's germline CDR1 is PRHDT and CDR2 FYEKMQ (reference sequence). CDR3 length equals 12 residues. Trimming removed 4 bases from V and 13 bases from J; junction bases left unmatched: 7. CDR3 nucleotide sequence: TGTGCCAGCAGCTCGGCCGGGACAGAGATATATTTT. Encoded protein: CASSSAGTEIYF.

The chain recombines TRBV7-8 with TRBJ2-3, with TRBD2 matching 12 bases. V gave up 4 bases and J gave up 7 bases; unmatched junction bases: 9. CDR1 is SGHVS, CDR2 FQNEAQ, per germline. The CDR3 length is 16 residues. The CDR3, as DNA: TGTGCCAGCAGCTCCTTGACTAGCGGGAGACGAAATACGCAGTATTTT. Translated, it gives CASSSLTSGRRNTQYF.

The rearrangement links TRBV7-9 to TRBJ1-1; 8 positions agree with TRBD1. Germline trimming cut 4 bases from V and 7 bases from J; bases unmatched to any gene: 8. Germline V gene lookup returns CDR1 SEHNR and CDR2 FQNEAQ (reference sequence). CDR3 length equals 14 residues. The CDR3 loop reads CASSSDRVIVEAFF. The CDR3 bases are TGTGCCAGCAGCTCGGACAGGGTGATCGTTGAAGCTTTCTTT.

The chain couples TRBV2 to TRBJ2-3, with D unclear. CDR1 and CDR2 (germline): SNHLY, FYNNEI. The CDR3 sequence is 14 residues long. V dropped 6 bases and J dropped 0 bases, with 10 bases sitting between them. CDR3 amino acids: CASRQDRSTDTQYF. CDR3 in DNA: TGTGCCAGCAGGCAGGATAGGAGCACAGATACGCAGTATTTT. The complete variable domain, with remaining parts taken from reference TRBV2 and TRBJ2-3, reads EPEVTQTPSHQVTQMGQEVILRCVPISNHLYFYWYRQILGQKVEFLVSFYNNEISEKSEIFDDQFSVERPDGSNFTLKIRSTKLEDSAMYFCASRQDRSTDTQYFGPGTRLTVL.

This sequence joins TRBV4-2 and TRBJ2-1; 13 bases fit TRBD2. J gave up 5 bases and V 3 bases, and 1 base lay outside the gene matches. CDR1 and CDR2 from the germline V gene are LGHNA and YNFKEQ. The CDR3 consists of 15 residues. CDR3 protein: CASSQGLAGNNEQFF. The CDR3 DNA sequence: TGTGCCAGCAGCCAGGGACTAGCGGGAAACAATGAGCAGTTCTTC.

This rearrangement joins TRBV19 to TRBJ2-7; D gene ambiguous. Trimming pared 7 bases from V and 4 bases from J, leaving 14 bases between. The CDR3 contains 13 residues. CDR1 and CDR2 from the germline V gene are LNHDA and SQIVND (reference sequence). The CDR3 DNA reads TGTGCCAGTACGGGTCCGCCATATTACGAGCAGTACTTC. It is translated as CASTGPPYYEQYF. Looking up the rest from reference TRBV19 and TRBJ2-7 gives the full variable domain: DGGITQSPKYLFRKEGQNVTLSCEQNLNHDAMYWYRQDPGQGLRLIYYSQIVNDFQKGDIAEGYSVSREKKESFPLTVTSAQKNPTAFYLCASTGPPYYEQYFGPGTRLTVT.

This clone occurred a few times. This chain connects TRBV7-2 to TRBJ2-7, with D tentatively TRBD2 (6 bases). This CDR3 contains 15 residues. The V gene's germline CDR1 is SGHTA and CDR2 FQGNSA. Trimming removed 5 bases from V and 2 bases from J, with 16 bases in between. The DNA for the CDR3 is TGTGCCAGCAGCGCGGGGACTCCTCCCACCTACGAGCAGTACTTC. This codes for CASSAGTPPTYEQYF.

The chain links TRBV15 to TRBJ1-1; D ambiguous. The length of the CDR3 is 15 residues. Looked up from germline, CDR1 is LNHNV and CDR2 is YYDKDF (reference sequence). The V end lost 3 bases, the J end lost 6 bases, and 17 bases lay between the germline ends. This CDR3 is CATSSSSGREAEAFF. CDR3 nucleotide sequence: TGTGCCACCAGCAGCTCATCAGGAAGGGAGGCTGAAGCTTTCTTT.

About this clone: Without the conserved terminal phenylalanine or tryptophan, this CDR3 likely stems from a read error. The DNA is omitted, as the CDR3 cannot be located on it reliably, and the CDR3 follows TCRdb's listing. The chain carries TRBV4-1 and TRBJ2-7; no check of the table's D call, TRBD1, against the DNA was made. Both ends counted, the CDR3 spans 12 residues. Germline values: CDR1 MGHRA, CDR2 YSYEKL. The chain's CDR3 is CASSQSGKVSSD.

The chain combines TRBV30 with TRBJ2-2, with 11 bases lining up with TRBD1. The V gene end was trimmed by 2 bases and the J gene end by 5 bases; junction bases not matched to a gene: 7. CDR3 size: 16 residues. From germline, CDR1 is GTSNPN and CDR2 SVGIG (reference sequence). This CDR3 is CAWSRGTGGRTGELFF. DNA of the CDR3: TGTGCCTGGAGTCGAGGGACAGGGGGTCGTACCGGGGAGCTGTTTTTT.

This chain links TRBV5-4 with TRBJ1-5; D may be TRBD1 (5 bases). The germline V gene has CDR1 SGHNT and CDR2 YYREEE (reference sequence). The CDR3 runs 16 residues. V gave up 0 bases and J gave up 2 bases, with 12 bases separating them. CDR3 amino acids: CASSLDTEGGNQPQHF. The DNA of the CDR3 is TGTGCCAGCAGCTTGGACACCGAAGGGGGCAATCAGCCCCAGCATTTT.

CDR3 sequence (DNA): TGTGCCATCAGTGCGGACAGGGAAAAACTGTTTTTT. This gives the protein CAISADREKLFF. This chain connects TRBV10-3 to TRBJ1-4, with TRBD1 matching 7 bases. Trimming at V came to 4 bases and at J to 8 bases, leaving 1 base not matched to a gene. The CDR3 covers 12 residues. Germline CDR1 ENHRY, CDR2 SYGVKD.

The chain employs TRBV7-6 and TRBJ2-4; 8 nucleotides align to TRBD1. J lost 1 base, V lost 5 bases, and 7 bases had no gene match. Germline V CDR1 and CDR2: SGHVS, FNYEAQ. The CDR3 runs to 16 residues. CDR3 loop: CASSQGQGSAKNIQYF. DNA for the CDR3: TGTGCCAGCAGCCAAGGACAGGGATCGGCCAAAAACATTCAGTACTTC.

The chain uses TRBV29-1 and TRBJ2-1; 13 bases line up with TRBD2. The CDR3 has 15 amino acids. J gave up 6 bases and V 2 bases, and 4 bases lay outside the gene matches. Germline V gene sequence: CDR1 SQVTM, CDR2 ANQGSEA. CDR3 region: CSVEYRLAGGNEQFF. CDR3 DNA sequence: TGCAGCGTTGAATACCGACTAGCGGGAGGCAATGAGCAGTTCTTC.

In DNA form, the CDR3 reads TGTGCCAGCAGCAGAGGAGGGTTGGGTTCGAACGAGCAGTACTTC. It is translated as CASSRGGLGSNEQYF. This rearrangement joins TRBV9 to TRBJ2-7; tentative D call: TRBD2 (6 bases). With 4 bases removed from V and 5 bases from J, the gap between germline ends came to 19 bases. Per germline, CDR1 SGDLS and CDR2 YYNGEE. The CDR3 contains 15 residues. Combining the CDR3 with reference TRBV9 and TRBJ2-7 gives the whole variable domain DSGVTQTPKHLITATGQRVTLRCSPRSGDLSVYWYQQSLDQGLQFLIQYYNGEERAKGNILERFSAQQFPDLHSELNLSSLELGDSALYFCASSRGGLGSNEQYFGPGTRLTVT.

The chain is built from TRBV30 and TRBJ2-3, with 7 nucleotides matching TRBD2. The CDR3 runs 12 residues. Unmatched junction bases numbered 8, after V lost 5 bases and J lost 9 bases. CDR1 GTSNPN and CDR2 SVGIG come from the germline V gene (reference sequence). CDR3 bases: TGTGCCTGGGGCGGGGGAATGCGGACGCAGTATTTT. Its protein is CAWGGGMRTQYF.

The chain links TRBV2 to TRBJ1-5; TRBD1 is a possible D gene (5 bases). The CDR3 is 14 amino acids. In germline, CDR1 is SNHLY, CDR2 FYNNEI. The V end lost 1 base, the J end lost 7 bases, and 11 bases lay between the germline ends. CDR3 region: CASSEGQNEQPQHF. The CDR3 bases are TGTGCCAGCAGTGAAGGACAGAATGAACAGCCCCAGCATTTT.

The chain links TRBV19 to TRBJ1-1; D unresolved. The germline CDR1 and CDR2 sequences are LNHDA and SQIVND (reference sequence). The CDR3 loop spans 16 amino acids. The ends were cut back, 7 bases at V and 0 bases at J, with 18 bases in the middle. CDR3 bases: TGTGCCAGTAATCCCGCCTCCCGCGGAATGAACACTGAAGCTTTCTTT. Its protein product is CASNPASRGMNTEAFF.

The chain couples TRBV19 to TRBJ1-5; no reliable D call. There are 16 residues in the CDR3. Trimming took off 7 bases at V and 1 base at J, with 17 bases between the two ends. CDR1 is LNHDA and CDR2 is SQIVND in the germline V gene (reference sequence). The CDR3: CASMRGIRLSNQPQHF. The CDR3 coding sequence is TGTGCCAGTATGCGAGGAATCAGATTAAGCAATCAGCCCCAGCATTTT.